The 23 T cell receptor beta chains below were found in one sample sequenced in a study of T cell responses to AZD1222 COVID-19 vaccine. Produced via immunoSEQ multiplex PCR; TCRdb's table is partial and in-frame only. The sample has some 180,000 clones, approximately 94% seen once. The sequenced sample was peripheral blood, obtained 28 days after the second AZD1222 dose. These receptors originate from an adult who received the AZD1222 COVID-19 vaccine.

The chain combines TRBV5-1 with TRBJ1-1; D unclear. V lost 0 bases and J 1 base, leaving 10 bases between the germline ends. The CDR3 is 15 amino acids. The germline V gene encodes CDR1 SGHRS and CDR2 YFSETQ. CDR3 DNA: TGCGCCAGCAGCTTGGTACCGGAACCGAACACTGAAGCTTTCTTT. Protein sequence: CASSLVPEPNTEAFF. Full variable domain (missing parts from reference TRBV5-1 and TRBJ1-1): KAGVTQTPRYLIKTRGQQVTLSCSPISGHRSVSWYQQTPGQGLQFLFEYFSETQRNKGNFPGRFSGRQFSNSRSEMNVSTLELGDSALYLCASSLVPEPNTEAFFGQGTRLTVV.

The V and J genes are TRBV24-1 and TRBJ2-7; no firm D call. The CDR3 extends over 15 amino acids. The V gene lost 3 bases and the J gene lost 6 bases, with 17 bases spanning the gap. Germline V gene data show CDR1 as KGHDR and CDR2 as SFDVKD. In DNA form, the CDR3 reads TGTGCCACCAGTGATAACGGTCGTTGGAAGGGCGAGCAGTACTTC. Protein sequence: CATSDNGRWKGEQYF.

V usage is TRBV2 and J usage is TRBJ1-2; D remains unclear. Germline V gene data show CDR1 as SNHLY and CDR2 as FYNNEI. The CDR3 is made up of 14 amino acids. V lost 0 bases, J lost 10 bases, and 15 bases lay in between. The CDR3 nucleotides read TGTGCCAGCAGTGAAGCGACACCTAGGAGAGACTACACCTTC. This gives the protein CASSEATPRRDYTF.

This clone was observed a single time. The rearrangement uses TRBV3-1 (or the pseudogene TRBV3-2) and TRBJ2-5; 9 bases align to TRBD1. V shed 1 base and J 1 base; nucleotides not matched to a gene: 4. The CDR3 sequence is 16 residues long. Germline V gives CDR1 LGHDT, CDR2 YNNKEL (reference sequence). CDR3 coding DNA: TGTGCCAGCAGCCAAGCCGGGACAGGGTTCCAAGAGACCCAGTACTTC. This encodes CASSQAGTGFQETQYF.

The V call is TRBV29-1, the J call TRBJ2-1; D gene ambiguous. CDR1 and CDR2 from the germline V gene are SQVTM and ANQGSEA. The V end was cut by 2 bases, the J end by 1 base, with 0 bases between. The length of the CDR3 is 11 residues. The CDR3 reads CSVESYNEQFF. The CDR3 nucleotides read TGCAGCGTTGAATCCTACAATGAGCAGTTCTTC.

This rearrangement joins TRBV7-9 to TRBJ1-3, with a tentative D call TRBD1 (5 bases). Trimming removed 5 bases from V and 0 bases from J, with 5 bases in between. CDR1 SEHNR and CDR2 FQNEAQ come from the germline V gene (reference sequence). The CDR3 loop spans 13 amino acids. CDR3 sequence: CASSGTSGNTIYF. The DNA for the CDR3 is TGTGCCAGCAGCGGGACCTCTGGAAACACCATATATTTT.

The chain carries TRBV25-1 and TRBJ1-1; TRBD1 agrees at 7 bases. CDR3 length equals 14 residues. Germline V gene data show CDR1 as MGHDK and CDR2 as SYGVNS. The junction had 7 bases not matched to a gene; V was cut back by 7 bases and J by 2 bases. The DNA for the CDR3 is TGTGCCAGCACAAAAACAGGGGTCAACACTGAAGCTTTCTTT. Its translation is CASTKTGVNTEAFF.

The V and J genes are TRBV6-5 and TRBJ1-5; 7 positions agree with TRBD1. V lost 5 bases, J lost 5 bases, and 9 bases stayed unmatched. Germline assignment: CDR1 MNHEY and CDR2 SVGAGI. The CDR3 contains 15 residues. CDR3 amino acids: CASSPRGAGHQPQHF. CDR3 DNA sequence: TGTGCCAGCAGTCCCAGGGGGGCAGGTCATCAGCCCCAGCATTTT.

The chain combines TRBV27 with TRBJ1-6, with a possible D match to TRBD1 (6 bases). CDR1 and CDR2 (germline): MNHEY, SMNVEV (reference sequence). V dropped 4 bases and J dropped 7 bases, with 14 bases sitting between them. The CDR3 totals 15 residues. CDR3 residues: CASSSHRVINSPLHF. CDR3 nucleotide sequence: TGTGCCAGCAGTTCCCACAGGGTGATAAATTCACCCCTCCACTTT.

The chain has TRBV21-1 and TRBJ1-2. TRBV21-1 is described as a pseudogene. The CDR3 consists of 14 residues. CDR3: CASSPGRLANGYTF. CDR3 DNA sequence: TGTGCCAGCAGCCCGGGACGATTAGCAAATGGCTACACCTTC.

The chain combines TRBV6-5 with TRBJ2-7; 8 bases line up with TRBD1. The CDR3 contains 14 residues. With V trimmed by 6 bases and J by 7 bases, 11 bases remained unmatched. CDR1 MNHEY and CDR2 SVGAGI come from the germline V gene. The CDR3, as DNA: TGTGCCAGCAGCCTAGACAGGGGAGACTGGGAGCAGTACTTC. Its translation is CASSLDRGDWEQYF.

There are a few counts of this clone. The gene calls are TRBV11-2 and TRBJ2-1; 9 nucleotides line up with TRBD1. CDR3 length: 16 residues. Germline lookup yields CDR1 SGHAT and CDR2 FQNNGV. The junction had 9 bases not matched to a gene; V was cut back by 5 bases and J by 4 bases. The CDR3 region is CASSLLTGGTYNEQFF. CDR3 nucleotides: TGTGCCAGCAGCCTACTGACAGGGGGAACTTACAATGAGCAGTTCTTC. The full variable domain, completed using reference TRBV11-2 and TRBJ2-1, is EAGVAQSPRYKIIEKRQSVAFWCNPISGHATLYWYQQILGQGPKLLIQFQNNGVVDDSQLPKDRFSAERLKGVDSTLKIQPAKLEDSAVYLCASSLLTGGTYNEQFFGPGTRLTVL.

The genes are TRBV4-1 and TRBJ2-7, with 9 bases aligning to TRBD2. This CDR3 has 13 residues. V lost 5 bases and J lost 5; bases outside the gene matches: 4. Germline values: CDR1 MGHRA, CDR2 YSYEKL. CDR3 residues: CASSVSGSHEQYF. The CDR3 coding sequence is TGCGCCAGCAGCGTTAGCGGGAGCCACGAGCAGTACTTC.

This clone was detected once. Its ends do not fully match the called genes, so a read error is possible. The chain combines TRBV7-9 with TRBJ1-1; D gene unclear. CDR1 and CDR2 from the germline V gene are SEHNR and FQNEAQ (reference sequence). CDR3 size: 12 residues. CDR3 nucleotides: TGTGCCAGCACCTTAGTCGGATTTGAAGCTTTCTTT. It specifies CASTLVGFEAFF.

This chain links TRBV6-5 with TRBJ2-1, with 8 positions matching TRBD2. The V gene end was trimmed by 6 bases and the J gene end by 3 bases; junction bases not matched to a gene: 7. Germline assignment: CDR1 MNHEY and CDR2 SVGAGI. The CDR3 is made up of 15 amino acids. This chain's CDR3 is CASRLAGGFYNEQFF. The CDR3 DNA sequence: TGTGCCAGCAGGCTTGCGGGGGGCTTCTACAATGAGCAGTTCTTC.

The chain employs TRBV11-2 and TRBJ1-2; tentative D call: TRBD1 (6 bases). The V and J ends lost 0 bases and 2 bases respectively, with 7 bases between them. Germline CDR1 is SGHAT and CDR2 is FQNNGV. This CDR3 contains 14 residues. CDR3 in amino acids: CASSLERGNYGYTF. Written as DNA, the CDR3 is TGTGCCAGCAGCTTAGAAAGGGGGAACTATGGCTACACCTTC.

Here the CDR3 reads CATSRARTGNSPLHF. The CDR3 DNA reads TGTGCCACCAGCAGAGCCCGTACAGGGAATTCACCCCTCCACTTT. V usage is TRBV15 and J usage is TRBJ1-6, with D perhaps TRBD1 (6 bases). Trimming took 1 base from V and 7 from J, leaving 11 bases between them. The CDR3 is made up of 15 amino acids. Germline V lookup: CDR1 LNHNV, CDR2 YYDKDF (reference sequence).

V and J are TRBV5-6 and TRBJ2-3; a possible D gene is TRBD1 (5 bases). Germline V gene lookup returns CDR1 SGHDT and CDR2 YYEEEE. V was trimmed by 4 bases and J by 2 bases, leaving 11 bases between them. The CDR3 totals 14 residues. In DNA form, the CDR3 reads TGTGCCAGCAGCGAGCAGGGTTACACAGATACGCAGTATTTT. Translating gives CASSEQGYTDTQYF.

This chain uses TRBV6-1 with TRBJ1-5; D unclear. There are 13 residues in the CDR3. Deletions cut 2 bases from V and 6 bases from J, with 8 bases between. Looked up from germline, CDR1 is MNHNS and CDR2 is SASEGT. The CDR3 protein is CASSETRGQPQHF. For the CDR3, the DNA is TGTGCCAGCAGTGAAACACGAGGTCAGCCCCAGCATTTT.

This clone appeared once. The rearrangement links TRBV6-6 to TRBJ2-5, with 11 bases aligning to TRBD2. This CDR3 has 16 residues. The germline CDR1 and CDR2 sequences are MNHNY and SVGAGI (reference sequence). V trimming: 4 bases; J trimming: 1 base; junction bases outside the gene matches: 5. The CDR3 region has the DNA TGTGCCAGCAGTTTCCCGACTAGCGGGGTCCAAGAGACCCAGTACTTC. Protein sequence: CASSFPTSGVQETQYF.

In DNA form, the CDR3 reads TGTGCCAGCAGTCTACAGGAGAAGGAAAAACTGTTTTTT. Protein sequence: CASSLQEKEKLFF. V gene TRBV12-3 or TRBV12-4 combines with J gene TRBJ1-4; D is perhaps TRBD1 (5 bases). CDR3 size: 13 residues. Trimming cost V 5 bases and J 8 bases, with 12 bases left between them.

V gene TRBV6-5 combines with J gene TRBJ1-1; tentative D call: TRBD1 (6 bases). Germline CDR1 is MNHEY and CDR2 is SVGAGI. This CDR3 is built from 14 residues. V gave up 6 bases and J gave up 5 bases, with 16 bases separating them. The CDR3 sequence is CASSYREIGTEAFF. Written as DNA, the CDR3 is TGTGCCAGCAGCTACAGGGAAATTGGGACTGAAGCTTTCTTT.

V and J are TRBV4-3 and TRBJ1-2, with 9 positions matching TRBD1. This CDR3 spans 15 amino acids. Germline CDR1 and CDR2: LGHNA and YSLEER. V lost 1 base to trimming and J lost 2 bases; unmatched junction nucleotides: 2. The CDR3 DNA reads TGCGCCAGCAGCCAAGTGGGGACAGGGAACTATGGCTACACCTTC. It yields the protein CASSQVGTGNYGYTF.